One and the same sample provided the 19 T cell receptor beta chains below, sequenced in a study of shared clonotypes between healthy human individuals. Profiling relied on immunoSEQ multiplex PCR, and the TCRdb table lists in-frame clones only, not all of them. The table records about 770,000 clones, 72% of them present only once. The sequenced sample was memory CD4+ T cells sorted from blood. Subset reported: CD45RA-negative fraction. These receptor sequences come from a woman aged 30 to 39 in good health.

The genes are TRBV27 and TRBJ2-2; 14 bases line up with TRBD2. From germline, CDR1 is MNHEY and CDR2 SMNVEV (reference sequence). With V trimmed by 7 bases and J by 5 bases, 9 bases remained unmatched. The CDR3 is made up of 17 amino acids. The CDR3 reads CASNLGLAGVVTGELFF. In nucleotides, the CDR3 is TGTGCCAGCAACCTGGGACTAGCGGGAGTCGTAACCGGGGAGCTGTTTTTT.

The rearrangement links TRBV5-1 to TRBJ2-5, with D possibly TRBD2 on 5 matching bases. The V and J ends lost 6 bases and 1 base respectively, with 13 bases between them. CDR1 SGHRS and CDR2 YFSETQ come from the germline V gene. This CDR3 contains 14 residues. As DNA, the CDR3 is TGCGCCAGCAAGGTACCGGGGTCCCAAGAGACCCAGTACTTC. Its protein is CASKVPGSQETQYF.

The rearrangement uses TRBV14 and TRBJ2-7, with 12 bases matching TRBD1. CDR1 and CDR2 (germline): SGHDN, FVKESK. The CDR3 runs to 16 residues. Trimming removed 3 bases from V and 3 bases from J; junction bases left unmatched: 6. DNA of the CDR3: TGTGCCAGCAGCCATGTCGGGACAGGGGGCTTCTACGAGCAGTACTTC. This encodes CASSHVGTGGFYEQYF.

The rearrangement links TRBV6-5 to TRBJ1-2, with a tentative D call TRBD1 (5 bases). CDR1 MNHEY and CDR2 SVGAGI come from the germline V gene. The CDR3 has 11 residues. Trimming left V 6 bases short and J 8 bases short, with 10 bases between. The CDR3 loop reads CASSLGRGYTF. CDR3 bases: TGTGCCAGCAGCTTGGGACGCGGCTACACCTTC.

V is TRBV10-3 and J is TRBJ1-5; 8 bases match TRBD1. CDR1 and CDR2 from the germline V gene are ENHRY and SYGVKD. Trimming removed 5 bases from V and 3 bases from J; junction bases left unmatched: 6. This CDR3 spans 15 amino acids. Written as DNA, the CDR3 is TGTGCCATCAGTTTAGGACAGGGCGACAATCAGCCCCAGCATTTT. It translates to CAISLGQGDNQPQHF.

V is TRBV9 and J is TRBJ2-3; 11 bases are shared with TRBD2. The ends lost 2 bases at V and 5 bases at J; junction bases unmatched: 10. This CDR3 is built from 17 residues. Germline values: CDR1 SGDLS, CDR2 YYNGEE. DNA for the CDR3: TGTGCCAGCAGCGTTACTGGACTAGCGGGCTCGGTAGATACGCAGTATTTT. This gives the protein CASSVTGLAGSVDTQYF.

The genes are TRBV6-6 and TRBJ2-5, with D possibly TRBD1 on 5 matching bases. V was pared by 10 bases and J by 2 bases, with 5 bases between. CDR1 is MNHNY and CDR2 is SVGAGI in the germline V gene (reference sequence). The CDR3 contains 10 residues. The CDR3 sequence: CATGQETQYF. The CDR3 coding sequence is TGTGCCACAGGGCAAGAGACCCAGTACTTC.

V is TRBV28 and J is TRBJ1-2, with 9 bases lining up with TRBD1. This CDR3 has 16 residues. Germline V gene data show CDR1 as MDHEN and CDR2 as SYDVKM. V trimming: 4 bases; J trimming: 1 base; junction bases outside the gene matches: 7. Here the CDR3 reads CASSSPGQGLNYGYTF. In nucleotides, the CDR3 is TGTGCCAGCAGTTCCCCGGGACAGGGACTTAACTATGGCTACACCTTC.

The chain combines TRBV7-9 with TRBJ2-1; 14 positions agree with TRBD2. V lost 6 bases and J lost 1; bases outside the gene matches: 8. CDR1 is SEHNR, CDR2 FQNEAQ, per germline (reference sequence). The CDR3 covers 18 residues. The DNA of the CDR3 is TGTGCCAGCAGGTTTTACCGGACTAGCGGGAGGTCCTACAATGAGCAGTTCTTC. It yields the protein CASRFYRTSGRSYNEQFF.

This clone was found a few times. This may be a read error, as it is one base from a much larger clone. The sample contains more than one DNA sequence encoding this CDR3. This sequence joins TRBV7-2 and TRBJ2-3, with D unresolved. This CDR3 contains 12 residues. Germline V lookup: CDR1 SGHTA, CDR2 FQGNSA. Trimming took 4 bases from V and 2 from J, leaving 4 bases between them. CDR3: CASSSYTDTQYF. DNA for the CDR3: TGTGCCAGCAGCTCCTACACAGATACGCAGTATTTT.

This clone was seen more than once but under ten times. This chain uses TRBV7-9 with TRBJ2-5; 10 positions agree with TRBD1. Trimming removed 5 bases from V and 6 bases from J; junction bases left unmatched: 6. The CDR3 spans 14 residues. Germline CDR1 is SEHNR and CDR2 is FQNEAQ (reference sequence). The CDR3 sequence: CASSTDRGRKTQYF. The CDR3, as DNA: TGTGCCAGCAGCACCGACAGGGGGCGGAAGACCCAGTACTTC.

For the CDR3, the DNA is TGTGCCAGCAGCCGAGACAGGAGCTCCTACGAGCAGTACTTC. As protein: CASSRDRSSYEQYF. The J gene is TRBJ2-7, the V gene TRBV7-8, with a tentative D call TRBD1 (6 bases). CDR3 size: 14 residues. CDR1 is SGHVS and CDR2 is FQNEAQ in the germline V gene. With 5 bases removed from V and 0 bases from J, the gap between germline ends came to 11 bases.

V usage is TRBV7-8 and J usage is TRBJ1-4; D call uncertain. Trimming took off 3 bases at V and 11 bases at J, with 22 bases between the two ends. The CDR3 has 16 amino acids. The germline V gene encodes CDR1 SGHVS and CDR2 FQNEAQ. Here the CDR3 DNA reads TGTGCCAGCAGCTTTCGACGTGGCGCGGACGGTATGAAACTGTTTTTT. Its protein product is CASSFRRGADGMKLFF.

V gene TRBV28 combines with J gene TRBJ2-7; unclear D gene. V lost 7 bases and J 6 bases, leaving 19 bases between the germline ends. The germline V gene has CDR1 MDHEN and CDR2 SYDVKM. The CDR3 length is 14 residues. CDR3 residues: CASNHDGAGFEQYF. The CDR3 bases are TGTGCCAGCAATCACGATGGTGCCGGCTTCGAGCAGTACTTC.

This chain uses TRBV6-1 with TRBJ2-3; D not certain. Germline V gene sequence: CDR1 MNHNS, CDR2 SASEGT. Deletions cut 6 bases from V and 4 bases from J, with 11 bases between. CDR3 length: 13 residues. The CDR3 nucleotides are TGTGCCAGCAGGCGCCAAGACCCAGATACGCAGTATTTT. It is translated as CASRRQDPDTQYF.

CDR3 region: CASSPRRGSEQYF. DNA of the CDR3: TGTGCCAGCTCACCACGACGGGGTTCCGAGCAGTACTTC. The chain carries TRBV18 and TRBJ2-7; possible D gene TRBD2, 5 bases. Trimming stripped 1 base from V and 6 bases from J, with 10 bases between. Germline-derived CDR1 and CDR2 are KGHSH and LQKENI. The CDR3 contains 13 residues.

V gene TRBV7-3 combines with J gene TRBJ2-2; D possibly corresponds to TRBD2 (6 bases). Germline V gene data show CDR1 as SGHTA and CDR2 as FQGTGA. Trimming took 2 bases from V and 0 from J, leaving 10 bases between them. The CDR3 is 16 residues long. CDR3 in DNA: TGTGCCAGCAGCTTACTTCCGGGGGCGAACACCGGGGAGCTGTTTTTT. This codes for CASSLLPGANTGELFF.

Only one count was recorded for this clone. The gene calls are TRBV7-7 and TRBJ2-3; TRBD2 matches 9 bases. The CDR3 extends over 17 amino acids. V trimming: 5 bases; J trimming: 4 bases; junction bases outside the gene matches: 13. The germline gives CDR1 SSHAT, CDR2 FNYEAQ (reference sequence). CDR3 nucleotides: TGTGCCAGCAGCCAAACCACTATAGCGGGAGCCGCAGATACGCAGTATTTT. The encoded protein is CASSQTTIAGAADTQYF.

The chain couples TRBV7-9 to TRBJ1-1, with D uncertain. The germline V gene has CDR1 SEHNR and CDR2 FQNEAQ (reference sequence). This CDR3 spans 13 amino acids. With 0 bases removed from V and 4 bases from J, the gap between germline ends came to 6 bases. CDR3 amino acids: CASSLARGTEAFF. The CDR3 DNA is TGTGCCAGCAGCTTAGCACGGGGCACTGAAGCTTTCTTT.